Listed below are T cell receptor beta chains from one sample, sequenced in a study of identifying expanded T cells in peripheral blood. TCRdb keeps only in-frame clones here, not all; method: immunoSEQ multiplex PCR. The sample has 100,000 or so clones, about 83% seen once. Sequencing used blood. These receptors originate from a person aged 18 to 70 in good health. Both conserved end residues are part of each CDR3. Each record gives: D gene, J gene, V gene, clone size, CDR3 DNA, CDR3 protein. The D gene is left open where the match is weak. Clone size is not always given. Where it is, it says once, few, many or a class for expanded clones.

TRBD1 TRBJ1-1 TRBV29-1 once TGCAGCGTTCTCCCGGGACAGGGGGTTAGCACTGAAGCTTTCTTT CSVLPGQGVSTEAFF
- TRBJ2-3 TRBV4-3 - TGCGCCAGCAGCCAGGGAGATACGCAGTATTTT CASSQGDTQYF
- TRBJ2-1 TRBV2 - TGTGCCAGCACCCTGGGGACCCTCTCCTACAATGAGCAGTTCTTC CASTLGTLSYNEQFF
TRBD1 TRBJ1-1 TRBV6-1 - TGTGCCAGCAGTGATCGGGACAGGGTGGGCACTGAAGCTTTCTTT CASSDRDRVGTEAFF
- TRBJ1-5 TRBV5-5 - TGTGCCAGCAGCTTGGCGGAGGTACGGGCAGCCCAGCATTTT CASSLAEVRAAQHF
TRBD1 TRBJ2-4 TRBV29-1 - TGCAGCGGGACAGGGGAAAACATTCAGTACTTC CSGTGENIQYF
- TRBJ2-5 TRBV19 - TGTGCCAGTAGTAGAGGCCCCCAGCAAGAGACCCAGTACTTC CASSRGPQQETQYF
- TRBJ1-6 TRBV7-9 few TGTGCCAGCAGCTTAGTTAGAGGGGGGAGTTCACCCCTCCACTTT CASSLVRGGSSPLHF
TRBD1 TRBJ1-5 TRBV19 - TGTGCCAGTACTCCCGGGACAGGGTTTCAGCCCCAGCATTTT CASTPGTGFQPQHF
- TRBJ2-1 TRBV5-1 once TGCGCCAGCAGCTTGACAGCTCAGATCAGTGAGCAGTTCTTC CASSLTAQISEQFF
TRBD1 TRBJ1-2 TRBV6-5 - TGTGCCAGCAGGGAAACGGGACAGGGATATGGCTACACCTTC CASRETGQGYGYTF
- TRBJ2-5 TRBV7-9 - TGTGCCAGCAGATTAGGAACTGGAGCCCAAGAGACCCAGTACTTC CASRLGTGAQETQYF
- TRBJ2-7 TRBV7-6 - TGTGCCAGCAGCTTATTTGGGCCCGAACGCAAGTGGGGCAACGCCGAGCAGTACTTC CASSLFGPERKWGNAEQYF
- TRBJ2-2 TRBV7-2 - TGTGCCAGCACCCTTAGAGGCTCGGGGCGTTTCAACACCGGGGAGCTGTTTTTT CASTLRGSGRFNTGELFF
- TRBJ2-3 TRBV19 - TGTGCCAGTAGCAACCAATACACAGATACGCAGTATTTT CASSNQYTDTQYF
- TRBJ2-1 TRBV7-9 - TGTGCCAGCAGCTTAGATGCAGGGCTTAACAATGAGCAGTTCTTC CASSLDAGLNNEQFF
TRBD1 TRBJ1-1 TRBV25-1 - TGTGCCAGCAGACCCCCTGACAGGGCCAACTCTGAAGCTTTCTTT CASRPPDRANSEAFF
TRBD2 TRBJ2-5 TRBV4-1 - TGCGCCAGCAGCCAAGTTCCTAGCGGGGGGGAAGAGACCCAGTACTTC CASSQVPSGGEETQYF
TRBD2 TRBJ2-7 TRBV7-9 - TGTGCCAGCAGCCTGAGGACTAGCGGGGCCTACGAGCAGTACTTC CASSLRTSGAYEQYF
TRBD2 TRBJ2-3 TRBV5-1 - TGCGCCAGCAGCTTGGAAGGCGGGGGGCTCGATACGCAGTATTTT CASSLEGGGLDTQYF
- TRBJ1-3 TRBV12-1 - TGTGCCGGGTATCGGGGGGGATCGGCTAAGAAGGACACCATATATTTT CAGYRGGSAKKDTIYF
- TRBJ1-5 TRBV19 - TGTGCCAGTAGCCAAAACAGGGCGGTGAGGAATCAGCCCCAGCATTTT CASSQNRAVRNQPQHF
TRBD1 TRBJ1-2 TRBV6-5 - TGTGCCAGCAGGGGACAGGGCTATGGCTACACCTTC CASRGQGYGYTF
- TRBJ2-1 TRBV28 - TGTGCCACCATATCAGCCCTTCCGCGGAATGAGCAGTTCTTC CATISALPRNEQFF
- TRBJ1-5 TRBV7-2 - TGTGCCAGCAGCTTACAATGGGGGGAAGGAGGTCAGCCCCAGCATTTT CASSLQWGEGGQPQHF
- TRBJ1-1 TRBV20-1 - TGCAGTGCTAGTCGCCTCCCTGGGGCTTTCTTT CSASRLPGAFF
- TRBJ2-7 TRBV21-1 few TGTGCCAGCAGCCTGCGGGGGACTAGCATGGAGCAGTACTTC CASSLRGTSMEQYF
- TRBJ2-7 TRBV6-6 - TGTGCCAGCAGTTACTCGAGTGGAGAGCAGTACTTC CASSYSSGEQYF
TRBD1 TRBJ2-7 TRBV4-3 - TGCGCCAGCAGCCAAGGGTTCAGGACAGGGGGTAACGAGCAGTACTTC CASSQGFRTGGNEQYF
- TRBJ1-2 TRBV6-5 few TGTGCCAGCCGCCGGACAAACTATGGCTACACCTTC CASRRTNYGYTF
- TRBJ1-4 TRBV28 - TGTGCCAGCAGTTTGGTCGGACATGCAACTAATGAAAAACTGTTTTTT CASSLVGHATNEKLFF
- TRBJ2-5 TRBV7-9 - TGTGCCAGCAGCTTAGGGGCCGGTGAGAGCCAGTACTTC CASSLGAGESQYF
- TRBJ2-7 TRBV7-2 - TGCGCCAGCAGCCCAGGGGACTACTCCTACGAGCAGTACTTC CASSPGDYSYEQYF
- TRBJ1-1 TRBV2 few TGTGCCAGCTCCCTCAGTTTGAACACTGAAGCTTTCTTT CASSLSLNTEAFF
TRBD1 TRBJ1-2 TRBV18 - TGTGCCAGCTCACCACGGAGAGACAGGGAGAATGGCTACACCTTC CASSPRRDRENGYTF
- TRBJ2-2 TRBV27 - TGTGCCAGCCGGGCCACATTGATCGGGGAGCTGTTTTTT CASRATLIGELFF
- TRBJ1-5 TRBV28 - TGTGCCAGCACGTTCTGGGCCGGGGGCAATCAGCCCCAGCATTTT CASTFWAGGNQPQHF
- TRBJ2-3 TRBV7-2 - TGTGCCAGCAGCCCCGGCCCCAGAACGAGCACAGATACGCAGTATTTT CASSPGPRTSTDTQYF
- TRBJ2-7 TRBV5-6 - TGTGCCAGCAGCCACGGACATTTATGGTCCGAGTACGAGCAGTACTTC CASSHGHLWSEYEQYF
TRBD2 TRBJ2-3 TRBV9 - TGTGCCAGCAGCCCCTGGGGCGGGGGGAATACAGATACGCAGTATTTT CASSPWGGGNTDTQYF
- TRBJ2-2 TRBV10-1 - TGCGCCAGCAAAGATGGGACCGGGGACACCGGGGAGCTGTTTTTT CASKDGTGDTGELFF
- TRBJ1-1 TRBV11-2 few TGTGCCAGCAGCTTAGATAGTAGGGCTCCCACTGAAGCTTTCTTT CASSLDSRAPTEAFF
TRBD2 TRBJ2-2 TRBV4-2 once TGTGCCAGCAGCCAGGAAACGGGACTAGCGGGCGCCGGGGAGCTGTTTTTT CASSQETGLAGAGELFF
- TRBJ2-5 TRBV9 - TGTGCCAGCAGCGTAGGTGGGAGTGAGACCCAGTACTTC CASSVGGSETQYF